The 10 T cell receptor beta chains in this list originate from one sample, sequenced in a study of blood T cell repertoires in COVID-19. Profiled with immunoSEQ multiplex PCR; TCRdb holds only in-frame clones, not every one. This table has fewer than 90,000 clones, roughly nine tenths appearing once. Sequenced: peripheral blood. These TCRs come from a male donor with acute or convalescent COVID-19.

The gene calls are TRBV28 and TRBJ1-6; 7 bases agree with TRBD1. This CDR3 contains 14 residues. Per germline, CDR1 MDHEN and CDR2 SYDVKM. The trim removed 4 bases at V and 6 bases at J, leaving 3 bases unmatched. Written as DNA, the CDR3 is TGTGCCAGCAGTTCGACAGGGAGTAATTCACCCCTCCACTTT. This sequence encodes CASSSTGSNSPLHF.

This rearrangement joins TRBV19 to TRBJ1-1, with 10 bases matching TRBD1. Trimming removed 7 bases from V and 4 bases from J; junction bases left unmatched: 12. Germline V gives CDR1 LNHDA, CDR2 SQIVND (reference sequence). This CDR3 has 16 amino acids. Here the CDR3 DNA reads TGTGCCAGTAATACCGGGCGACAGGGGGCGATCACTGAAGCTTTCTTT. It specifies CASNTGRQGAITEAFF. Together with reference TRBV19 and TRBJ1-1, the CDR3 gives the full variable domain: DGGITQSPKYLFRKEGQNVTLSCEQNLNHDAMYWYRQDPGQGLRLIYYSQIVNDFQKGDIAEGYSVSREKKESFPLTVTSAQKNPTAFYLCASNTGRQGAITEAFFGQGTRLTVV.

This clone was counted only a few times. This sequence joins TRBV30 and TRBJ1-2; 7 bases are shared with TRBD1. This CDR3 has 14 residues. CDR1 is GTSNPN, CDR2 SVGIG, per germline (reference sequence). J gave up 5 bases and V 2 bases, and 8 bases lay outside the gene matches. For the CDR3, the DNA is TGTGCCTGGAGTCTCCCCGGGACAGCATATGGCTACACCTTC. This sequence encodes CAWSLPGTAYGYTF.

This clone was observed a single time. The rearrangement uses TRBV7-8 and TRBJ2-5; D gene ambiguous. The germline V gene encodes CDR1 SGHVS and CDR2 FQNEAQ. Trimming shortened V by 3 bases and J by 5 bases, and 10 bases separated the two germline ends. This CDR3 has 13 residues. The CDR3 DNA sequence: TGTGCCAGCAGCTTCGCCCTTCGGGAGACCCAGTACTTC. Its translation is CASSFALRETQYF.

V gene TRBV5-6 combines with J gene TRBJ1-2; TRBD1 matches 7 bases. Germline V gene sequence: CDR1 SGHDT, CDR2 YYEEEE. Trimming cost V 4 bases and J 4 bases; bases outside gene matches: 7. The CDR3 is 14 residues long. CDR3 sequence reads: CASSLWTGRYGYTF. The CDR3 DNA sequence: TGTGCCAGCAGCCTATGGACAGGTCGCTATGGCTACACCTTC.

This rearrangement joins TRBV5-1 to TRBJ1-1, with a weak D call TRBD1 (6 bases). CDR3 length equals 14 residues. Germline CDR1 reads SGHRS; CDR2 reads YFSETQ. Trimming took 7 bases from V and 1 from J, leaving 14 bases between them. The CDR3 loop reads CASSTGGPNTEAFF. CDR3 nucleotides: TGCGCCAGCTCCACGGGGGGCCCGAACACTGAAGCTTTCTTT.

The J gene is TRBJ2-7, the V gene TRBV7-2, with 9 bases identical to TRBD2. Germline CDR1 is SGHTA and CDR2 is FQGNSA. The CDR3 sequence is 17 residues long. J lost 4 bases, V lost 4 bases, and 14 bases had no gene match. The CDR3: CASSSWSSGGFRYEQYF. CDR3 in DNA: TGTGCCAGCAGCTCCTGGAGTAGCGGGGGTTTTCGTTACGAGCAGTACTTC. Based on the CDR3 plus reference TRBV7-2 and TRBJ2-7, the full variable domain is GAGVSQSPSNKVTEKGKDVELRCDPISGHTALYWYRQSLGQGLEFLIYFQGNSAPDKSGLPSDRFSAERTGGSVSTLTIQRTQQEDSAVYLCASSSWSSGGFRYEQYFGPGTRLTVT.

V usage is TRBV5-5 and J usage is TRBJ2-7, with D tentatively TRBD2 (5 bases). Deletions cut 6 bases from V and 0 bases from J, with 16 bases between. The germline gives CDR1 SGHKS, CDR2 YYEKEE (reference sequence). The CDR3 runs to 15 residues. CDR3 in amino acids: CASNAAPGYSYEQYF. CDR3 nucleotides: TGTGCCAGCAACGCCGCGCCGGGGTACTCCTACGAGCAGTACTTC.

V and J are TRBV5-1 and TRBJ2-2; D gene unclear. Deletions cut 4 bases from V and 5 bases from J, with 9 bases between. Germline lookup yields CDR1 SGHRS and CDR2 YFSETQ. This CDR3 has 13 amino acids. The CDR3 DNA reads as TGCGCCAGCAGCGAGCGTGGAACCGGGGAGCTGTTTTTT. It is translated as CASSERGTGELFF. The full variable domain, its missing parts supplied by reference TRBV5-1 and TRBJ2-2, is KAGVTQTPRYLIKTRGQQVTLSCSPISGHRSVSWYQQTPGQGLQFLFEYFSETQRNKGNFPGRFSGRQFSNSRSEMNVSTLELGDSALYLCASSERGTGELFFGEGSRLTVL.

The chain couples TRBV24-1 to TRBJ1-2; D gene ambiguous. Trimming took off 6 bases at V and 3 bases at J, with 19 bases between the two ends. This CDR3 is 16 amino acids long. Germline values: CDR1 KGHDR, CDR2 SFDVKD. The CDR3: CATSLGSVRGDYGYTF. The CDR3 DNA sequence: TGTGCCACCAGTTTAGGATCGGTCAGAGGAGACTATGGCTACACCTTC.